The text below deals with one T cell receptor beta chain. Its antigen is not known. The data were taken from a study of blood T cells in healthy people across ages. General study results and limits: More naive CD4+ cells and higher diversity were found in long-lived than in aged donors. Measured against age, TCR beta diversity per million T cells decreased in a roughly linear manner.

Primers used in a second PCR of about 6 to 11 cycles were a sample-barcoded 5' primer and a J-beta primer mix. TCRdb used MiXCR to reprocess the 5' RACE reads, holding one entry per CDR3 protein. The sample shows roughly 1,500,000 distinct CDR3 sequences, 40% to 50% of them seen only once. Total RNA extraction produced at least 5.5 micrograms (per sample) for the study. The junction had 11 bases not matched to a gene; V was cut back by 5 bases and J by 7 bases. CDR3 length: 15 residues. Germline CDR1 reads MNHEY; CDR2 reads SVGAGI. This clonotype originated in a woman between 18 and 29 years old in good health. This chain connects TRBV6-5 to TRBJ2-1; 7 bases are a match to TRBD2. The sequencing sample was made of blood. CDR3 sequence: CASSPPGLGGNEQFF. The CDR3 bases are TGTGCCAGCAGTCCCCCTGGGTTGGGGGGGAATGAGCAGTTCTTC.